This T cell receptor beta chain was sequenced for a study of human T cells and chemical hapten exposure. This clonotype was recorded many times. One entry per CDR3 protein results from TCRdb running MiXCR on the RACE reads. The table lists some 340,000 distinct CDR3 sequences, roughly 6.9% of them singletons, with less than 10% in the top ten. Trimming left V 2 bases short and J 0 bases short, with 11 bases between. Per germline, CDR1 MNHEY and CDR2 SVGEGT. This CDR3 comprises 15 residues. Documented time point: patch test 1, 2 weeks after DPC sensitization. Noted treatment: therapeutic diphenylcyclopropenone sensitization with weekly scalp DPC.

The input for sequencing was whole blood, taken in connection with sensitization to the hapten diphenylcyclopropenone (DPC). This sequence joins TRBV6-2 or TRBV6-3 and TRBJ2-7; no firm D call. The TCR originated in a woman younger than 30 with alopecia areata. Some clones in this sample may be carry-over from other donors' samples. The CDR3, as DNA: TGTGCCAGCAGTTACGATGGGGAAAGCTCCTACGAGCAGTACTTC. Amino acid sequence: CASSYDGESSYEQYF.